The entry below gives a single T cell receptor (beta chain) sequence along with its context. With random hexamers, 0.5 to 1 ug RNA was reverse transcribed. The method of amplification for TCR beta CDR3 was immunoSEQ multiplex PCR, covering 54 Vbeta and 13 Jbeta. TCRdb processed the immunoSEQ multiplex PCR reads anew with MiXCR; each CDR3 protein has one entry. The sample yields 400,000 to 550,000 distinct CDR3 sequences, around 85% seen once. The authors sequenced TCR beta from blood CD8+ and CD4+ T cells. The multiple sclerosis control cohort comprised treatment-naive individuals presenting with stable or active relapsing-remitting disease. Through negative isolation, CD4+ and CD8+ T cells were obtained, while TEMRA cells were enriched using FACS. The entry originates in a study of CD8 T cells in Susac syndrome. CDR1 SGHDT and CDR2 YYEEEE come from the germline V gene. This CDR3 is built from 14 residues. Between the trimmed V and J ends, which lost 5 bases and 1 base, there was a span of 12 bases.

This chain joins TRBV5-6 and TRBJ1-1; D gene ambiguous. Sequencing was done on a sample of CD8+ T cells from PBMCs. The clonotype was recovered from a human donor with multiple sclerosis. Written as DNA, the CDR3 is TGTGCCAGCAGTCTGGAGCGCAGGAACACTGAAGCTTTCTTT. Residues: CASSLERRNTEAFF.